The source of this T cell receptor beta chain is a study of PD-1 blockade in classical Hodgkin lymphoma. Only one count was recorded for this clone. The CDR3 runs 13 residues. Germline CDR1 reads MNHEY; CDR2 reads SMNVEV (reference sequence). Losses at the gene ends were 5 bases for V and 7 bases for J; bases not matched to a gene: 3. The protocol was immunoSEQ multiplex PCR, while the TCRdb copy is restricted to in-frame clones and leaves out a portion. The table shows 46,000 or so clones, with more than 70% occurring only once. The patients all showed relapse after autologous stem cell transplantation, while their brentuximab vedotin exposure varied.

This chain uses TRBV27 with TRBJ2-4, with 9 positions matching TRBD1. This TCR came from a human donor with classical Hodgkin lymphoma. The sequences come from peripheral blood mononuclear cells (PBMCs), collected at baseline. The CDR3 bases are TGTGCCAGCAGTCCCGGGACAGGGAACATTCAGTACTTC. Its translation: CASSPGTGNIQYF.